This is a list of T cell receptor beta chains from one sample in a study of shared clonotypes between healthy human individuals. Profiling relied on immunoSEQ multiplex PCR, and the TCRdb table lists in-frame clones only, not all of them. The table records roughly 2,000,000 clones, about 94% of them present only once. Sequencing was performed on naive CD8+ T cells from PBMCs. The receptors come from a man aged 18 to 29 in good health. Some clones in this sample may be carry-over from other donors' samples. Each CDR3 is given without its conserved first and last residue. A D gene is named only where the DNA matches it firmly. Size values are once, few and many counts, or a class for expanded clones, and some rows have none.

V gene	J gene	clone size	D gene	CDR3 protein
TRBV7-9	TRBJ2-1	-	-	ASSLSWPEGHNEQF
TRBV6-5	TRBJ1-2	-	TRBD1	ASSYGPGQGASGYT
TRBV4-1	TRBJ1-1	-	-	ASSQLGVSEAF
TRBV19	TRBJ1-1	once	-	ASSIGVRGRDTEAF
TRBV19	TRBJ2-7	-	-	ASSPRGSSYEQY
TRBV23-1	TRBJ1-5	-	TRBD1	ASKPGQAITYSNQPQH
TRBV2	TRBJ1-5	once	-	ASRRVDSNQPQH
TRBV27	TRBJ2-7	-	-	ASRNDRGLEQY
TRBV21-1	TRBJ2-5	-	-	ASSKRDPTRGETQY
TRBV7-8	TRBJ1-5	-	-	ASSLKGVNQPQH
TRBV11-2	TRBJ2-2	-	TRBD1	ASSWGQGVSNTGELF
TRBV5-1	TRBJ2-7	-	TRBD1	ASSDRDRGYEQY
TRBV6-1	TRBJ1-1	-	-	ASSEEVGAGVGTEAF
TRBV19	TRBJ1-4	-	TRBD1	ASSTGGVEKLF
TRBV2	TRBJ2-2	-	TRBD2	ASSPIAGGGTGELF
TRBV27	TRBJ2-7	-	TRBD1	ASSLRDSFTREQY